Listed here are 27 T cell receptor beta chains from one sample, sequenced in a study of beta chain bispecific antibodies for T cell cancers. The study, taken as a whole, reports: The TRBV12-3 share of total TRBV signal fell around 99% after anti-TRBV12 rather than anti-CD19 exposure. Normal T cells contributed less of the targeted TRBV signal than the leukemia cells did.

Each CDR3 protein is one row after TCRdb ran MiXCR on the 5' RACE reads. The sample contains 20,000 to 25,000 distinct CDR3 sequences, more than 2% of which appear only once. T cells were expanded from blood mononuclear cells for roughly 3 days with anti-CD3 OKT3 or CD3/CD28 beads. These receptors lack a known antigen. This specimen consisted of healthy donor T cells cultured with leukemia cells, obtained from a culture containing a bispecific antibody targeting TCR Vbeta12. These receptors were taken from a human donor in good health. Some clones in this sample may be carry-over from other donors' samples.

At least ten counts were recorded for this clonotype. This chain joins TRBV27 and TRBJ1-1, with 8 bases matching TRBD1. Germline V lookup: CDR1 MNHEY, CDR2 SMNVEV (reference sequence). The junction had 8 bases not matched to a gene; V was cut back by 2 bases and J by 3 bases. The CDR3 is 16 amino acids. The CDR3 sequence is CASSLRTGFGYTEAFF. The CDR3 DNA follows: TGTGCCAGCAGTTTAAGGACAGGGTTCGGGTACACTGAAGCTTTCTTT.

This clonotype has at least ten counts. V gene TRBV27 combines with J gene TRBJ2-7; maybe TRBD2 (5 bases). CDR1 and CDR2 (germline): MNHEY, SMNVEV (reference sequence). This CDR3 spans 12 amino acids. V was shortened by 5 bases and J by 8 bases, with 13 bases between the two germline ends. The CDR3 here is CASSGPGVQQYF. The CDR3 DNA reads as TGTGCCAGCAGTGGGCCCGGGGTGCAGCAGTACTTC.

Regarding this clonotype: This may stem from a read error, because a much larger clone lies one nucleotide away. V gene TRBV4-1 combines with J gene TRBJ2-6; a weak D match, TRBD2 (6 bases). CDR3 length: 18 residues. The ends were cut back, 4 bases at V and 4 bases at J, with 20 bases in the middle. Germline-derived CDR1 and CDR2 are MGHRA and YSYEKL. The CDR3, as DNA: TGCGCCAGCAGCCTTCTTGGAATAGCGGTCCCGGGGGCCAACGTCCTGACTTTC. Encoded protein: CASSLLGIAVPGANVLTF.

This clonotype appeared many times. The chain carries TRBV6-2 or TRBV6-3 and TRBJ2-4; TRBD1 matches at 10 bases. The CDR3 contains 16 residues. The junction had 6 bases not matched to a gene; V was cut back by 0 bases and J by 7 bases. Germline values: CDR1 MNHEY, CDR2 SVGEGT. In DNA, the CDR3 is TGTGCCAGCAGTTACTCTGGGACAGGGGCCGGGAACATTCAGTACTTC. Translation: CASSYSGTGAGNIQYF.

This clonotype has ten or more counts. V usage is TRBV3-1 and J usage is TRBJ1-2; the D is unclear. Germline V gene data show CDR1 as LGHDT and CDR2 as YNNKEL (reference sequence). Trimming took 4 bases from V and 5 from J, leaving 11 bases between them. The CDR3 spans 13 residues. The CDR3 protein is CASSPSGRYGYTF. DNA for the CDR3: TGTGCCAGCAGCCCGTCTGGGAGGTATGGCTACACCTTC.

Notes on this clonotype: Being one base from a much bigger clone, this may be a read error. The rearrangement joins TRBV5-4 to TRBJ2-2; D not resolved. V was cut by 9 bases and J by 3 bases, with 12 bases left in between. The CDR3 is 13 residues long. CDR1 is SGHNT, CDR2 YYREEE, per germline (reference sequence). Here the CDR3 DNA reads TGTGCCACCCGGATGGCAGACACCGGGGAGCTGTTTTTT. Protein sequence: CATRMADTGELFF. Looking up the rest from reference TRBV5-4 and TRBJ2-2 gives the full variable domain: ETGVTQSPTHLIKTRGQQVTLRCSSQSGHNTVSWYQQALGQGPQFIFQYYREEENGRGNFPPRFSGLQFPNYSSELNVNALELDDSALYLCATRMADTGELFFGEGSRLTVL.

This clonotype was recorded many times. This chain connects TRBV5-1 to TRBJ2-7, with 12 bases that match TRBD2. J gave up 3 bases and V 4 bases, and 2 bases lay outside the gene matches. Per germline, CDR1 SGHRS and CDR2 YFSETQ. CDR3 length equals 14 residues. This chain's CDR3 is CASSPLAGGYEQYF. In nucleotides, the CDR3 is TGCGCCAGCAGCCCACTAGCGGGGGGCTACGAGCAGTACTTC.

This clonotype occurred many times. V usage is TRBV27 and J usage is TRBJ1-1; D may be TRBD1 (5 bases). The length of the CDR3 is 14 residues. With 0 bases removed from V and 10 bases from J, the gap between germline ends came to 15 bases. Germline V gene sequence: CDR1 MNHEY, CDR2 SMNVEV (reference sequence). The CDR3 DNA reads TGTGCCAGCAGTTTATCGGGGCAGCTGATGGTAGCTTTCTTT. Translation gives CASSLSGQLMVAFF.

Ten or more counts support this clonotype. The chain couples TRBV14 to TRBJ2-3; no reliable D call. CDR3 size: 16 residues. Between the trimmed V and J ends, which lost 5 bases and 0 bases, there was a span of 15 bases. Germline V gene data show CDR1 as SGHDN and CDR2 as FVKESK. The CDR3 DNA reads as TGTGCCAGCAGCGTCGGGTTTTCCTATAGCACAGATACGCAGTATTTT. Encoded protein: CASSVGFSYSTDTQYF.

This clonotype was counted at least ten times. J is TRBJ2-5 and V is TRBV7-9, with TRBD2 identical over 8 bases. CDR1 is SEHNR and CDR2 is FQNEAQ in the germline V gene (reference sequence). J gave up 1 base and V 8 bases, and 3 bases lay outside the gene matches. The CDR3 is 13 amino acids. The CDR3 nucleotides read TGTGCCAGCCAGGCGGGGGGCCAAGAGACCCAGTACTTC. The encoded protein is CASQAGGQETQYF.

This clonotype was recorded many times. The V and J genes are TRBV6-5 and TRBJ2-3, with D possibly being TRBD1 (5 bases). The germline V gene has CDR1 MNHEY and CDR2 SVGAGI. CDR3 length: 15 residues. The germline V and J ends were trimmed by 8 bases and 3 bases, with 18 bases remaining between them. The CDR3 DNA reads as TGTGCCAGCCAACCCGACAGCCTCCTGACAGATACGCAGTATTTT. Translated: CASQPDSLLTDTQYF.

In this sample, this clonotype turned up many times. This chain joins TRBV6-5 and TRBJ2-1; D is uncertain. The CDR3 has 13 residues. The germline gives CDR1 MNHEY, CDR2 SVGAGI. Between the trimmed V and J ends, which lost 2 bases and 4 bases, there was a span of 6 bases. Here the CDR3 reads CASSYDRYNEQFF. DNA of the CDR3: TGTGCCAGCAGTTACGATCGGTACAATGAGCAGTTCTTC.

This clonotype came up many times. This chain uses TRBV7-9 with TRBJ1-6; 7 positions match TRBD1. V trimming: 5 bases; J trimming: 5 bases; junction bases outside the gene matches: 3. CDR3 length: 14 residues. Germline assignment: CDR1 SEHNR and CDR2 FQNEAQ (reference sequence). The CDR3 here is CASSQGQNNSPLHF. CDR3 nucleotides: TGTGCCAGCAGCCAGGGACAGAATAATTCACCCCTCCACTTT.

The table lists this clonotype with many counts. This sequence joins TRBV5-1 and TRBJ2-7, with unresolved D. The CDR3 covers 13 residues. Per germline, CDR1 SGHRS and CDR2 YFSETQ. Trimming removed 0 bases at V and 4 bases at J, with 8 bases between. CDR3 in amino acids: CASSLERLYEQYF. As DNA, the CDR3 is TGCGCCAGCAGCTTGGAGCGCCTTTACGAGCAGTACTTC. The full variable domain, completed using reference TRBV5-1 and TRBJ2-7, is KAGVTQTPRYLIKTRGQQVTLSCSPISGHRSVSWYQQTPGQGLQFLFEYFSETQRNKGNFPGRFSGRQFSNSRSEMNVSTLELGDSALYLCASSLERLYEQYFGPGTRLTVT.

This clonotype showed up many times. This rearrangement joins TRBV6-1 to TRBJ1-5, with D possibly being TRBD1 (5 bases). The CDR3 has 13 amino acids. Germline V CDR1 and CDR2: MNHNS, SASEGT. Deletions cut 10 bases from V and 5 bases from J, with 15 bases between. The CDR3 loop reads CATRVGRDQPQHF. The CDR3 DNA follows: TGTGCCACGAGGGTTGGCAGGGATCAGCCCCAGCATTTT.

This clonotype was seen repeatedly, ten times or more. This chain links TRBV6-5 with TRBJ1-1; TRBD1 matches at 8 bases. Trimming removed 5 bases from V and 1 base from J; junction bases left unmatched: 6. This CDR3 spans 15 amino acids. The germline V gene has CDR1 MNHEY and CDR2 SVGAGI. CDR3 in DNA: TGTGCCAGCAGTCCCTTTCAGGGGGCGAACACTGAAGCTTTCTTT. Translated: CASSPFQGANTEAFF.

This clonotype was counted many times. This chain uses TRBV2 with TRBJ1-1; D is undetermined. Germline CDR1 is SNHLY and CDR2 is FYNNEI. The CDR3 covers 13 residues. Trimming removed 4 bases at V and 7 bases at J, with 13 bases between. CDR3 sequence reads: CASSVDLRVEAFF. CDR3 nucleotides: TGTGCCAGCAGTGTGGATCTGAGGGTTGAAGCTTTCTTT.

This clonotype was counted many times. The J gene is TRBJ2-1, the V gene TRBV29-1; D could derive from TRBD1 or TRBD2 (5 bases each). The CDR3 totals 15 residues. V lost 2 bases, J lost 8 bases, and 19 bases lay in between. The germline V gene has CDR1 SQVTM and CDR2 ANQGSEA. The CDR3 sequence is CSVEFTRGRAYEQFF. The CDR3 DNA reads TGCAGCGTTGAATTCACACGGGGCAGGGCGTATGAGCAGTTCTTC.

Ten or more counts support this clonotype. This sequence joins TRBV7-9 and TRBJ2-2, with a possible D match to TRBD2 (6 bases). The V gene lost 5 bases and the J gene lost 1 base, with 11 bases spanning the gap. Germline V gene lookup returns CDR1 SEHNR and CDR2 FQNEAQ (reference sequence). The length of the CDR3 is 15 residues. CDR3 DNA: TGTGCCAGCAGCCGTGGGACTGAGAACACCGGGGAGCTGTTTTTT. Translation: CASSRGTENTGELFF.

The table lists this clonotype with many counts. V gene TRBV7-8 combines with J gene TRBJ2-5; D is ambiguous. Germline CDR1 reads SGHVS; CDR2 reads FQNEAQ. This CDR3 has 17 amino acids. The V end lost 5 bases, the J end lost 1 base, and 20 bases lay between the germline ends. The CDR3 DNA reads TGTGCCAGCAGCCGGCCCGAATTAGTATCCGCCCAAGAGACCCAGTACTTC. It specifies CASSRPELVSAQETQYF.

In its sample, this clonotype was seen many times. V and J are TRBV20-1 and TRBJ2-5, with 12 bases identical to TRBD1. This CDR3 comprises 14 residues. Germline V gene sequence: CDR1 DFQATT, CDR2 SNEGSKA (reference sequence). Unmatched junction bases numbered 5, after V lost 4 bases and J lost 5 bases. CDR3 in DNA: TGCAGTGCTACCCGGGACAGGGGGCCCGAGACCCAGTACTTC. Its protein product is CSATRDRGPETQYF.

This clonotype was recorded at least ten times. The chain has TRBV27 and TRBJ2-7; tentatively, D is TRBD2 (5 bases). The V and J ends lost 3 bases and 4 bases respectively, with 13 bases between them. This CDR3 comprises 14 residues. CDR1 is MNHEY, CDR2 SMNVEV, per germline (reference sequence). Written as DNA, the CDR3 is TGTGCCAGCAGTTTCGTCGCCTCGGGGTACGAGCAGTACTTC. Translated, it gives CASSFVASGYEQYF.

This clonotype was found many times. The genes are TRBV11-2 and TRBJ2-1; TRBD2 agrees at 7 bases. V gave up 1 base and J gave up 0 bases; unmatched junction bases: 6. Germline assignment: CDR1 SGHAT and CDR2 FQNNGV. The CDR3 length is 17 residues. The CDR3 DNA reads as TGTGCCAGCAGCTTAGCTAGCTGGACTAGCTCCTACAATGAGCAGTTCTTC. As protein: CASSLASWTSSYNEQFF. Using reference TRBV11-2 and TRBJ2-1 for the parts outside the CDR3, the full variable domain is EAGVAQSPRYKIIEKRQSVAFWCNPISGHATLYWYQQILGQGPKLLIQFQNNGVVDDSQLPKDRFSAERLKGVDSTLKIQPAKLEDSAVYLCASSLASWTSSYNEQFFGPGTRLTVL.

By share, this clonotype ranks as medium-sized. The chain uses TRBV5-4 and TRBJ2-1; D is unclear. There are 13 residues in the CDR3. The germline gives CDR1 SGHNT, CDR2 YYREEE (reference sequence). V lost 1 base and J 0 bases, leaving 2 bases between the germline ends. The CDR3 coding sequence is TGTGCCAGCAGCTTGAGCTCCTACAATGAGCAGTTCTTC. The encoded protein is CASSLSSYNEQFF. Together with reference TRBV5-4 and TRBJ2-1, the CDR3 gives the full variable domain: ETGVTQSPTHLIKTRGQQVTLRCSSQSGHNTVSWYQQALGQGPQFIFQYYREEENGRGNFPPRFSGLQFPNYSSELNVNALELDDSALYLCASSLSSYNEQFFGPGTRLTVL.

This clonotype was seen ten or more times. The genes are TRBV5-5 and TRBJ2-7; D perhaps matches TRBD2 (6 bases). CDR3 length equals 14 residues. Germline CDR1 SGHKS, CDR2 YYEKEE (reference sequence). V shed 2 bases and J shed 3 bases, with 12 bases lying between them. The chain's CDR3 is CASSFTQGGYEQYF. The CDR3 region has the DNA TGTGCCAGCAGCTTCACCCAGGGAGGCTACGAGCAGTACTTC.

Ten or more counts support this clonotype. J is TRBJ2-7 and V is TRBV2, with a tentative D call TRBD2 (6 bases). Germline-derived CDR1 and CDR2 are SNHLY and FYNNEI. V dropped 6 bases and J dropped 6 bases, with 15 bases sitting between them. This CDR3 spans 13 amino acids. The CDR3 region is CASSAKLASEQYF. The CDR3 DNA reads TGTGCCAGCAGCGCTAAACTAGCATCCGAGCAGTACTTC. Combining the CDR3 with reference TRBV2 and TRBJ2-7 gives the whole variable domain EPEVTQTPSHQVTQMGQEVILRCVPISNHLYFYWYRQILGQKVEFLVSFYNNEISEKSEIFDDQFSVERPDGSNFTLKIRSTKLEDSAMYFCASSAKLASEQYFGPGTRLTVT.

This clonotype was seen many times. This chain links TRBV6-5 with TRBJ1-1; 7 bases are shared with TRBD1. Losses at the gene ends were 5 bases for V and 5 bases for J; bases not matched to a gene: 8. The germline V gene has CDR1 MNHEY and CDR2 SVGAGI. This CDR3 is 14 amino acids long. As DNA, the CDR3 is TGTGCCAGCAGTCTCCGGGACAGTAGGACTGAAGCTTTCTTT. This sequence encodes CASSLRDSRTEAFF.